The source of this T cell receptor beta chain is a study of blood T cell repertoires in COVID-19. Background on the study: T cells, B-cell-depleted T cells, or PBMCs supplied cDNA or gDNA.

TCRdb keeps only in-frame clones here, not all; method: immunoSEQ multiplex PCR. The profile shows about 220,000 clones, 80% of them singletons. CDR3 length: 14 amino acids. In germline, CDR1 is MNHEY, CDR2 SMNVEV (reference sequence). J lost 8 bases, V lost 6 bases, and 8 bases had no gene match. Sequenced sample: peripheral blood. The TCR was taken from a human donor in a cohort sampled during active COVID-19. This rearrangement joins TRBV27 to TRBJ2-1; 9 positions match TRBD2. The CDR3 spells CASSGLALGYEQFF. The DNA of the CDR3 is TGTGCCAGCAGCGGACTAGCGTTGGGCTATGAGCAGTTCTTC.